Listed below are T cell receptor beta chains from one sample, sequenced in a study of blood T cell repertoires in COVID-19. TCRdb's table, derived via immunoSEQ multiplex PCR, lists solely in-frame clones and lacks some. Here the sample spans roughly 200,000 clones, about 87% being singletons. Specimen: PBMCs or T cells enriched from blood (not recorded which). The receptors shown here come from a woman in her 30s who had recovered from COVID-19. CDR3s include the opening cysteine and the closing phenylalanine or tryptophan. Each record gives: D gene, J gene, V gene, clone size, CDR3 DNA, CDR3 protein. The D gene is left open where the match is weak. Size values are once, few and many counts, or a class for expanded clones, and some rows have none.

>.|TRBJ2-4|TRBV6-5|.
TGTGCCAGCAGTTATAGAGCGGGCCGAAACATTCAGTACTTC
CASSYRAGRNIQYF
>.|TRBJ2-3|TRBV6-5|.
TGTGCCAGCAAGACACAGGGTGGAACAGATACGCAGTATTTT
CASKTQGGTDTQYF
>TRBD2|TRBJ2-1|TRBV7-3|.
TGTGCCAGCAGCGCCCTCGGGGGGGCGGGGTACAATGAGCAGTTCTTC
CASSALGGAGYNEQFF
>.|TRBJ1-2|TRBV7-9|.
TGTGCCAGCAGCTTAGGTACCGGACAGGGCTACACCTTC
CASSLGTGQGYTF
>TRBD2|TRBJ2-5|TRBV5-5|.
TGTGCCAGCACCCCGGCTAGCGGGGGGCCGGGGGAGACCCAGTACTTC
CASTPASGGPGETQYF
>TRBD2|TRBJ2-5|TRBV9|.
TGTGCCAGCAGCGTAGGGGGCGGGGGTACCCAAGAGACCCAGTACTTC
CASSVGGGGTQETQYF
>.|TRBJ1-5|TRBV2|once
TGTGCCAGCAGTGCGAGGGGACAAATTAGGGATCAGCCCCAGCATTTT
CASSARGQIRDQPQHF
>TRBD1|TRBJ2-1|TRBV18|.
TGTGCCAGCTCACCACAGGGGGCATCCTACAATGAGCAGTTCTTC
CASSPQGASYNEQFF
>TRBD1|TRBJ2-7|TRBV4-1|.
TGCGCCAGCAGCCAAGATCGGTACGAGGGGGCGAAGGGCTACGAGCAGTACTTC
CASSQDRYEGAKGYEQYF
>.|TRBJ1-1|TRBV3-1/TRBV3-2|.
TGTGCCAGCAGCCTCTATCCTTTATTCGCTGAAGCTTTCTTT
CASSLYPLFAEAFF
>.|TRBJ1-3|TRBV12-3/TRBV12-4|.
TGTGCCAGCGGAGTCTCTGGAAACACCATATATTTT
CASGVSGNTIYF